This T cell receptor beta chain was recovered during a study of T cell responses to AZD1222 COVID-19 vaccine. The protocol was immunoSEQ multiplex PCR, while the TCRdb copy is restricted to in-frame clones and leaves out a portion. Among about 140,000 clones, 91% were seen once, and the ten largest hold 2.8%. Germline values: CDR1 SNHLY, CDR2 FYNNEI. This CDR3 spans 15 amino acids. Trimming took 7 bases from V and 1 from J; bases not matched to a gene: 1. The material was peripheral blood, obtained on day 0 of AZD1222 vaccination. V and J are TRBV2 and TRBJ2-5; TRBD2 agrees at 15 bases. The clonotype originates from an adult in good health. The CDR3 loop reads CASMGLAGGQETQYF. The CDR3 region has the DNA TGTGCCAGCATGGGACTAGCGGGGGGCCAAGAGACCCAGTACTTC.